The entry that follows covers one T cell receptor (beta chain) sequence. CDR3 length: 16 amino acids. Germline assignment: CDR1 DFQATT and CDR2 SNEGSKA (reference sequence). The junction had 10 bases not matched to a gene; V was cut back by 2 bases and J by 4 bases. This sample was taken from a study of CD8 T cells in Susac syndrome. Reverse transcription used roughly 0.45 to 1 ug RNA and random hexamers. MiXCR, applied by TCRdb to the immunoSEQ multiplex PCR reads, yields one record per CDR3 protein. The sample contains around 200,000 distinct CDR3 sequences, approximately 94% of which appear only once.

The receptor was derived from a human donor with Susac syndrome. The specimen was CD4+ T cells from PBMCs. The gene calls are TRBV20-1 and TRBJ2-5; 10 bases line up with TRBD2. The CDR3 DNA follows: TGCAGTGCTAGAACGGTAGCGGGGGGATTTACAGAGACCCAGTACTTC. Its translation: CSARTVAGGFTETQYF.